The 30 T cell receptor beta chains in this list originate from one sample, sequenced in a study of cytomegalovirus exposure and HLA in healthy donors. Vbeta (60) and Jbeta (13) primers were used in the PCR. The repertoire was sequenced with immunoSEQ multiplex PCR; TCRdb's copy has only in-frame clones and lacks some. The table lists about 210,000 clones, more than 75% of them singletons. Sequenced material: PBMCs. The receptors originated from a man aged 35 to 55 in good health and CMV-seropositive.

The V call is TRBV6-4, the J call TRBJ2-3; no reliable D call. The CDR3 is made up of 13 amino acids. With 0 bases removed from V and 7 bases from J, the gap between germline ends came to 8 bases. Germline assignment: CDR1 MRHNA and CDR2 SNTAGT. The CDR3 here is CASSDSSSNTQYF. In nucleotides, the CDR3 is TGTGCCAGCAGTGACTCGTCATCCAATACGCAGTATTTT.

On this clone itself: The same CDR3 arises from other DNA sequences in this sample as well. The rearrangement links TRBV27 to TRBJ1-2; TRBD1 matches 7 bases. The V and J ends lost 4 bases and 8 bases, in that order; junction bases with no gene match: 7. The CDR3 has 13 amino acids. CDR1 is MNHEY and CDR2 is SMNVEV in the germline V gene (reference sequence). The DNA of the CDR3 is TGTGCCAGCAGTTCCACAGGGGTTCGGGGCTACACCTTC. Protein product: CASSSTGVRGYTF.

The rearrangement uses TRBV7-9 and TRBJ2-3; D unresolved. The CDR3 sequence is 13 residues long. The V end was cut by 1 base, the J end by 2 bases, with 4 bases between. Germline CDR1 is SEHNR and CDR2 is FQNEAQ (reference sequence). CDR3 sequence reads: CASSLGATDTQYF. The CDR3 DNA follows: TGTGCCAGCAGCTTAGGGGCCACAGATACGCAGTATTTT.

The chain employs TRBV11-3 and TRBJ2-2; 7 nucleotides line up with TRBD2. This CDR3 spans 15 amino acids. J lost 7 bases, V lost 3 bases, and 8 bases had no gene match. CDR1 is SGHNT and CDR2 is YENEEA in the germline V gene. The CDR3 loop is CASSFRERGRGELFF. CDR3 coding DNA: TGTGCCAGCAGCTTTAGAGAGCGGGGTCGCGGGGAGCTGTTTTTT.

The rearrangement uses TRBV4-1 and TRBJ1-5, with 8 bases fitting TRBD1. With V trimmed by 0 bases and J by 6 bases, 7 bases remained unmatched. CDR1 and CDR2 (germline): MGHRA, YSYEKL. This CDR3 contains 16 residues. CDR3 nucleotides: TGCGCCAGCAGCCAAGATCCTTCAGGGGGCCTTCAGCCCCAGCATTTT. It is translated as CASSQDPSGGLQPQHF.

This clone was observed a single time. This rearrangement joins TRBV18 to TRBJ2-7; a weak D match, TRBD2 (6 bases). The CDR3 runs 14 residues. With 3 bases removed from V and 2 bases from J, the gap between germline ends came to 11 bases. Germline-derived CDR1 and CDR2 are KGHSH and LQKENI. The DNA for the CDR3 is TGTGCCAGCTCACCGGAGGGCGGGACCTACGAGCAGTACGTC. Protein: CASSPEGGTYEQYV.

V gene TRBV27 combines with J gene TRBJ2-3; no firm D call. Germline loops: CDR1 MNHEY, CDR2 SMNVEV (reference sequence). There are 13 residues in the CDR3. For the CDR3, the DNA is TGTCAAGTGTGTCGGTCCCTCACAGATACGCAGTATTTT. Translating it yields CQVCRSLTDTQYF.

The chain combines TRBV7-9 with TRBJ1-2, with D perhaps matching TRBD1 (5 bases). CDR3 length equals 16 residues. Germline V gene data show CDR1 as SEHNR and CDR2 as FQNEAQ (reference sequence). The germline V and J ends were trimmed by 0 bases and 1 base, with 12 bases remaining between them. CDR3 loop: CASSLAVQDFNYGYTF. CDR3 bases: TGTGCCAGCAGCTTAGCCGTACAGGATTTTAACTATGGCTACACCTTC.

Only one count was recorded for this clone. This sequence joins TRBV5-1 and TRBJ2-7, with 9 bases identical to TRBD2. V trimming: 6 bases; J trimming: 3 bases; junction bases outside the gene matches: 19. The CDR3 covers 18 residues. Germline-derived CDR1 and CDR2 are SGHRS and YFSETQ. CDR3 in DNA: TGCGCCAGCAAACAGACAGAACGGGTTAGCGGGAGTCTCTACGAGCAGTACTTC. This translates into CASKQTERVSGSLYEQYF.

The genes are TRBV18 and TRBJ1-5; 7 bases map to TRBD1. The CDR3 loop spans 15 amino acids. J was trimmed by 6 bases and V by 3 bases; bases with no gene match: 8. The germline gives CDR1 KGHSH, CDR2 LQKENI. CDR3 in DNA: TGTGCCAGCTCACCCCGACAGGGTTTGGGTCAGCCCCAGCATTTT. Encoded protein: CASSPRQGLGQPQHF.

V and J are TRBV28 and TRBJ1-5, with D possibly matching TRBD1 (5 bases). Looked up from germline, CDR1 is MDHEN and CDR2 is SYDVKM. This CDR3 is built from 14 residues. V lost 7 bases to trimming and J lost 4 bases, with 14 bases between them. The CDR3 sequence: CASKKGQLNQPQHF. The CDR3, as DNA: TGTGCCAGCAAGAAGGGGCAGCTTAATCAGCCCCAGCATTTT.

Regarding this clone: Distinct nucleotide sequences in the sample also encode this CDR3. CDR3 protein: CASSVRDRVYEQYF. As DNA, the CDR3 is TGTGCCAGCAGTGTCCGGGACAGGGTTTACGAGCAGTACTTC. The J gene is TRBJ2-7, the V gene TRBV6-1; 9 positions agree with TRBD1. Germline loops: CDR1 MNHNS, CDR2 SASEGT. The CDR3 has 14 residues. Unmatched junction bases numbered 5, after V lost 4 bases and J lost 4 bases.

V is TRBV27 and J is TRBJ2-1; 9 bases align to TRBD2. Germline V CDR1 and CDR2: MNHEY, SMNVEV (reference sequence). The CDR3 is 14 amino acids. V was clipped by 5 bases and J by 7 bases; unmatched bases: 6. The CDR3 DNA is TGTGCCAGCAGTCCGGGACTAGCCGCTAATGAGCAGTTCTTC. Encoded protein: CASSPGLAANEQFF.

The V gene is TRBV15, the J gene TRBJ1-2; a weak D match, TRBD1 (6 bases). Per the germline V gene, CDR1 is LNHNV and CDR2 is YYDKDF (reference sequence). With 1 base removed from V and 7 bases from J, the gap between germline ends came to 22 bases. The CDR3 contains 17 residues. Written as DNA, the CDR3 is TGTGCCACCAGCAGAGGGAGAGAGGGAGGGACACATAGTGGCTACACCTTC. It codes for CATSRGREGGTHSGYTF.

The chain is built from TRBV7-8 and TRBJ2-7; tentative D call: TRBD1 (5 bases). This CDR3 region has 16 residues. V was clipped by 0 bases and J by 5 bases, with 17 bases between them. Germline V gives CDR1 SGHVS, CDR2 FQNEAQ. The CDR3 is CASSLARQGASNEQYV. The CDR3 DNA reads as TGTGCCAGCAGCTTAGCTCGCCAGGGTGCAAGTAACGAGCAGTACGTC.

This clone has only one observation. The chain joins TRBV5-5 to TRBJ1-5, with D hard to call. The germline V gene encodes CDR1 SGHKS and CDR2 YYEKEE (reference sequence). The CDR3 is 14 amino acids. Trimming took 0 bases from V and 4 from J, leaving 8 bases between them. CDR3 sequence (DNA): TGTGCCAGCAGCTTGGTAGCTGAAAATCAGCCCCAGCATTTT. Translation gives CASSLVAENQPQHF.

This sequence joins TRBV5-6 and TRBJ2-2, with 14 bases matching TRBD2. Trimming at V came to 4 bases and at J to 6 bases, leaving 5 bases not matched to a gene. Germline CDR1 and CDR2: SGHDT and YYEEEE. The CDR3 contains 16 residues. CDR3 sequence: CASSQGLAGEAGELFF. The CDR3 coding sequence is TGTGCCAGCAGCCAGGGACTAGCGGGAGAGGCCGGGGAGCTGTTTTTT.

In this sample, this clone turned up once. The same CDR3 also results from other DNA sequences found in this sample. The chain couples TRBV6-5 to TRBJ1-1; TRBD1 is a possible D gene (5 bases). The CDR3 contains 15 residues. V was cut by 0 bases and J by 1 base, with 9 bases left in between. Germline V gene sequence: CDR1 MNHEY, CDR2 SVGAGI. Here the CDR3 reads CASSYSRQGNTEAFF. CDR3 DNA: TGTGCCAGCAGTTACTCGAGGCAGGGGAACACTGAAGCTTTCTTT.

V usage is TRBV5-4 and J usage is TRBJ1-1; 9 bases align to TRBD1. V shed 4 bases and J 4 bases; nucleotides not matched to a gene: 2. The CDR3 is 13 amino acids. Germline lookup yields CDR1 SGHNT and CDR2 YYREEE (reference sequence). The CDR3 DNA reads TGTGCCAGCAGCGGGACAGGGACCACTGAAGCTTTCTTT. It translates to CASSGTGTTEAFF.

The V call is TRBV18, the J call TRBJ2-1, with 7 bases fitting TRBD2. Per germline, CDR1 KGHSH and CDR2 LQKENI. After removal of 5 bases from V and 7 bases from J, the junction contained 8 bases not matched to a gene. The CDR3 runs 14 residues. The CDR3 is CASSASASGNEQFF. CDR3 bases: TGTGCCAGCTCAGCCTCCGCTAGCGGTAATGAGCAGTTCTTC.

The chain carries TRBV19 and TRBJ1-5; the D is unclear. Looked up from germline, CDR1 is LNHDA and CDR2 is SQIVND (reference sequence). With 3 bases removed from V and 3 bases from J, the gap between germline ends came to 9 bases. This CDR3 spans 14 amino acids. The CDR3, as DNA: TGTGCCAGTAGTATCAGTACAGACAATCAGCCCCAGCATTTT. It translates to CASSISTDNQPQHF.

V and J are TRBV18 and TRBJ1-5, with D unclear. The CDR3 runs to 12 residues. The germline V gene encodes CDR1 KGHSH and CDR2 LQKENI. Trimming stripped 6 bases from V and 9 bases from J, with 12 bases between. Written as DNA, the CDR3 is TGTGCCAGCTCCCGACCGAGAGGGCCCCAGCATTTT. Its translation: CASSRPRGPQHF.

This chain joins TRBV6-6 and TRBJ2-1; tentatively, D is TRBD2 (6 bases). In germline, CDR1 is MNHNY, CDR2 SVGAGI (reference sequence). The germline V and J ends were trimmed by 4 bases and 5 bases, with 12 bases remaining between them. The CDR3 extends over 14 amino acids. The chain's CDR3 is CASSLPGANNEQFF. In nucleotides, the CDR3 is TGTGCCAGCAGTTTGCCGGGAGCCAACAATGAGCAGTTCTTC.

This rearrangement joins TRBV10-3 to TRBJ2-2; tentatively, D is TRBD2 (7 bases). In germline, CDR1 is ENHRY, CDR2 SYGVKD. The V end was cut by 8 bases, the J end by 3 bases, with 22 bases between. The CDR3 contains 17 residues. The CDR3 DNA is TGTGCCATCTCCAGTGGAGGGGGGGCATCGGACACCGGGGAGCTGTTTTTT. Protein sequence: CAISSGGGASDTGELFF.

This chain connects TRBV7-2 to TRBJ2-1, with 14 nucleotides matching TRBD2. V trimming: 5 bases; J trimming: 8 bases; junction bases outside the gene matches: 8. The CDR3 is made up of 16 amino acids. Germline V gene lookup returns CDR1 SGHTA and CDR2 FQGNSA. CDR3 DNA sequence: TGTGCCAGCAGCCCGCCGGGACTAGCGGGAGTGCATGAGCAGTTCTTC. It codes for CASSPPGLAGVHEQFF.

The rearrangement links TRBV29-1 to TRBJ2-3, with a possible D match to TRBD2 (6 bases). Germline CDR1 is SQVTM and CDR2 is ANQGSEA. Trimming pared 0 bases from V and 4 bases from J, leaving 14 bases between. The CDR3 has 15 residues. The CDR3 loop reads CSVEDLSGGSDTQYF. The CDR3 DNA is TGCAGCGTTGAAGATCTTTCTGGGGGGTCAGATACGCAGTATTTT.

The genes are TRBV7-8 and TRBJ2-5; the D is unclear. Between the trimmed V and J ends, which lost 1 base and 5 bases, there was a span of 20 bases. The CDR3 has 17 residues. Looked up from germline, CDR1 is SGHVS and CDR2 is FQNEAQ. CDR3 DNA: TGTGCCAGCAGCTTAGTAATCAGAGCCACCCTAGGCGAGACCCAGTACTTC. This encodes CASSLVIRATLGETQYF.

In DNA, the CDR3 is TGTGCCAGCAGCTTAGAACAGGGGGCGATTTACGAGCAGTACGTC. This translates into CASSLEQGAIYEQYV. The genes are TRBV7-8 and TRBJ2-7; 9 positions agree with TRBD1. This CDR3 has 15 residues. J lost 4 bases, V lost 1 base, and 5 bases had no gene match. Germline CDR1 reads SGHVS; CDR2 reads FQNEAQ.

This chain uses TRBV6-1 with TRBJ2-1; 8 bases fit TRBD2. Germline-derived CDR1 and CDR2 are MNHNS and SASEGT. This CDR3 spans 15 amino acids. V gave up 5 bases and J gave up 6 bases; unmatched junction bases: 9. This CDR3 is CASSLYPGGPNEQFF. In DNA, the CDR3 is TGTGCCAGCAGTCTTTACCCGGGAGGGCCCAATGAGCAGTTCTTC.

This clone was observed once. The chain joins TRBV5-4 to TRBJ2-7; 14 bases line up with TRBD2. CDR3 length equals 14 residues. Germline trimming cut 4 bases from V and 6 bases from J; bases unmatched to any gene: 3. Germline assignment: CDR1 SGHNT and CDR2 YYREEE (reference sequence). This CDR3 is CASSPGLAGAEQYV. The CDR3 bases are TGTGCCAGCAGCCCGGGACTAGCGGGAGCCGAGCAGTACGTC.